This T cell receptor beta chain was sequenced in a study of T-cell reconstitution after alpha-beta-depleted transplantation in children. This sample's TCRbeta library carried unique molecular identifier barcodes. TCRdb re-called the PCR reads through MiXCR, storing one row per CDR3 protein. Of more than 300,000 distinct CDR3 sequences in the sample, around 16% were seen once. V lost 4 bases to trimming and J lost 6 bases, with 15 bases between them. This CDR3 has 15 residues. The germline CDR1 and CDR2 sequences are SGHDN and FVKESK. Study outcomes and limitations: T-cell numbers and diversity one year post-transplant derived largely from freshly generated T cells.

In its sample, this clonotype was seen many times. Its specificity is not known. This TCR was sampled from a male patient aged 2-10 years who had a stem cell transplant for acute lymphoblastic leukemia, so the T cells may come from the graft donor. The chain recombines TRBV14 with TRBJ2-2, with TRBD2 as a possible D gene (6 bases). The source was PBMCs, mostly from graft donor cells, collected 360 days after TCRalphabeta/CD19-depleted stem cell transplant. Written as DNA, the CDR3 is TGTGCCAGCAGCCCGCAGAGGGGACTTGCCGGGGAGCTGTTTTTT. Translating gives CASSPQRGLAGELFF. Together with reference TRBV14 and TRBJ2-2, the CDR3 gives the full variable domain: EAGVTQFPSHSVIEKGQTVTLRCDPISGHDNLYWYRRVMGKEIKFLLHFVKESKQDESGMPNNRFLAERTGGTYSTLKVQPAELEDSGVYFCASSPQRGLAGELFFGEGSRLTVL.